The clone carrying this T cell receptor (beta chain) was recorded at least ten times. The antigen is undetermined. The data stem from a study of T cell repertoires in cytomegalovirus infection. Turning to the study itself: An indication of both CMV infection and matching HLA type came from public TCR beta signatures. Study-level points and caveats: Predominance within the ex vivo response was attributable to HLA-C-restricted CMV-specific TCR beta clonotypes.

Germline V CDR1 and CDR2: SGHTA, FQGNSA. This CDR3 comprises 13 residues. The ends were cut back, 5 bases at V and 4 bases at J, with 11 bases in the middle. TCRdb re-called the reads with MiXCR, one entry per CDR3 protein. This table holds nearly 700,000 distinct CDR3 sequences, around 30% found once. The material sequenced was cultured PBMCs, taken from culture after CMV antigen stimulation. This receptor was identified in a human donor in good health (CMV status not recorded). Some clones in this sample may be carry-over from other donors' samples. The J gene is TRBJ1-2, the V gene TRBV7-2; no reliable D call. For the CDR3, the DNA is TGTGCCAGCAGCGAGGGTGTTGGCTATGGCTACACCTTC. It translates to CASSEGVGYGYTF.